This entry describes one T cell receptor beta chain. The antigen is not known. The time point was: pre-sensitization, week 0. Indicated treatment: therapeutic diphenylcyclopropenone sensitization with weekly scalp DPC. V lost 7 bases and J lost 5, with 21 bases in between. There are 16 residues in the CDR3. Germline CDR1 reads MNHNY; CDR2 reads SVGAGI (reference sequence). These data originate in a study of human T cells and chemical hapten exposure. For the study at large: Patch tests put 0.01% DPC on the upper back, and the results were checked at 6 days. Study findings and constraints: Expanded TCRs grouped into significantly more large CDR3 similarity clusters than controls produced.

The library tagged each cDNA molecule with unique molecular identifiers. TCRdb used MiXCR to reprocess the RACE reads, holding one entry per CDR3 protein. Of under 300,000 distinct CDR3 sequences detected, over 8% appear once; the ten largest clones hold over 2%. Sequencing used whole blood, obtained in connection with sensitization to the hapten diphenylcyclopropenone (DPC). This chain links TRBV6-6 with TRBJ2-1; TRBD1 might be the D (6 bases). The sequence derives from a woman in her thirties or forties with alopecia areata. Some clones in this sample may be carry-over from other donors' samples. The CDR3 region has the DNA TGTGCCAGCATTGACGCACCACGGACAGTCAACAATGAGCAGTTCTTC. Translated, it gives CASIDAPRTVNNEQFF.